The next 17 T cell receptor beta chains were all read from a single sample in a study of early T cells in non-severe SARS-CoV-2 infection. TCRdb reprocessed the 5' RACE reads with MiXCR, giving one entry per CDR3 protein. The sample yields about 42,000 distinct CDR3 sequences, over 6% seen once. Sequencing input: whole blood. These receptors came from an adult who was a healthcare worker with PCR-confirmed SARS-CoV-2 infection or an uninfected control (not recorded which).

The CDR3 nucleotides are TGTGCCAGCAGTGAACTAGCGGGGGGGCAAGAGACCCAGTACTTC. Its protein product is CASSELAGGQETQYF. The chain uses TRBV6-1 and TRBJ2-5; 12 bases match TRBD2. CDR1 is MNHNS and CDR2 is SASEGT in the germline V gene. V was pared by 2 bases and J by 2 bases, with 0 bases of the junction left unmatched. This CDR3 has 15 residues.

The genes are TRBV7-2 and TRBJ1-6, with 10 bases fitting TRBD1. V lost 4 bases and J lost 9; bases outside the gene matches: 9. Per germline, CDR1 SGHTA and CDR2 FQGNSA. The CDR3 is 16 amino acids. The CDR3 sequence is CASSSTPGQGFSPLHF. For the CDR3, the DNA is TGTGCCAGCAGCTCCACACCGGGACAGGGGTTTTCACCCCTCCACTTT.

This clonotype was recorded a few times. The chain has TRBV18 and TRBJ1-3; D is ambiguous. Trimming removed 6 bases at V and 0 bases at J, with 12 bases between. This CDR3 is built from 15 residues. Germline CDR1 reads KGHSH; CDR2 reads LQKENI. The CDR3 DNA sequence: TGTGCCAGCTCGGCTGACGGGCTCTCTGGAAACACCATATATTTT. It codes for CASSADGLSGNTIYF.

Ten or more counts support this clonotype. The chain is built from TRBV7-6 and TRBJ1-4; no definite D call. The CDR3 is 13 residues long. The germline V gene encodes CDR1 SGHVS and CDR2 FNYEAQ. Trimming pared 0 bases from V and 7 bases from J, leaving 6 bases between. The CDR3 DNA reads TGTGCCAGCAGCTTAGCGCCGGGTGAAAAACTGTTTTTT. It encodes CASSLAPGEKLFF.

This clonotype was counted ten times or more. J is TRBJ2-3 and V is TRBV20-1; D is unresolved. CDR3 length equals 15 residues. V was trimmed by 7 bases and J by 0 bases, leaving 17 bases between them. Germline V lookup: CDR1 DFQATT, CDR2 SNEGSKA (reference sequence). CDR3 region: CSVEELALSTDTQYF. The CDR3 nucleotides are TGCAGTGTTGAGGAGCTTGCCCTTAGCACAGATACGCAGTATTTT.

Judged by abundance, this clonotype is medium-sized. V gene TRBV12-3 or TRBV12-4 combines with J gene TRBJ1-2; no clear D. The CDR3 spans 12 residues. Trimming pared 9 bases from V and 4 bases from J, leaving 12 bases between. This CDR3 is CASQELPYGYTF. The CDR3 DNA reads TGTGCCAGTCAGGAGTTACCCTATGGCTACACCTTC.

In this sample, this clonotype turned up many times. The V and J genes are TRBV7-9 and TRBJ1-1, with D possibly being TRBD1 (5 bases). This CDR3 has 15 amino acids. Trimming stripped 1 base from V and 0 bases from J, with 9 bases between. In germline, CDR1 is SEHNR, CDR2 FQNEAQ (reference sequence). CDR3 sequence (DNA): TGTGCCAGCAGCTTAGGGTGGGGGATGAACACTGAAGCTTTCTTT. Translating it yields CASSLGWGMNTEAFF.

Only a few counts were recorded for this clonotype. The chain recombines TRBV6-5 with TRBJ2-7; D is possibly TRBD1 (8 bases). Trimming took 7 bases from V and 6 from J, leaving 19 bases between them. Germline loops: CDR1 MNHEY, CDR2 SVGAGI. This CDR3 spans 14 amino acids. CDR3 in DNA: TGTGCCAGCACCGTACCGGACAGGGAGGGCGAGCAGTACTTC. It encodes CASTVPDREGEQYF.

This clonotype occurred many times. This chain uses TRBV5-1 with TRBJ2-2, with D perhaps TRBD1 (6 bases). V was shortened by 0 bases and J by 4 bases, with 10 bases between the two germline ends. The CDR3 spans 15 residues. Germline values: CDR1 SGHRS, CDR2 YFSETQ. The CDR3, as DNA: TGCGCCAGCAGCTTGGAGGGGGTTTTCACCGGGGAGCTGTTTTTT. This sequence encodes CASSLEGVFTGELFF.

The CDR3 loop is CASSATPTGTGGTEAFF. The CDR3 bases are TGTGCCAGCAGCGCCACACCGACCGGGACAGGTGGCACTGAAGCTTTCTTT. The chain has TRBV7-9 and TRBJ1-1, with 8 bases matching TRBD1. The CDR3 is 17 amino acids. V lost 5 bases and J lost 4; bases outside the gene matches: 15. Germline values: CDR1 SEHNR, CDR2 FQNEAQ (reference sequence).

There are a few counts of this clonotype. The chain combines TRBV7-8 with TRBJ2-7, with D tentatively TRBD2 (5 bases). Germline assignment: CDR1 SGHVS and CDR2 FQNEAQ. The V end lost 4 bases, the J end lost 7 bases, and 11 bases lay between the germline ends. The CDR3 extends over 12 amino acids. The CDR3 nucleotides are TGTGCCAGCAGCTACCCGGAGGAGGAGCAGTACTTC. Translation gives CASSYPEEEQYF.

V gene TRBV3-1 combines with J gene TRBJ2-7; 7 bases are shared with TRBD1. Germline V CDR1 and CDR2: LGHDT, YNNKEL (reference sequence). CDR3 size: 15 residues. The V gene end was trimmed by 1 base and the J gene end by 5 bases; junction bases not matched to a gene: 8. The CDR3 sequence is CASSQGQGSGDEQYF. The CDR3 DNA sequence: TGTGCCAGCAGCCAAGGACAGGGCTCGGGTGACGAGCAGTACTTC.

The gene calls are TRBV10-3 and TRBJ2-5; TRBD2 matches 9 bases. The CDR3 sequence is 14 residues long. Germline lookup yields CDR1 ENHRY and CDR2 SYGVKD. J lost 3 bases, V lost 3 bases, and 2 bases had no gene match. The DNA of the CDR3 is TGTGCCATCAGTGATATAGCGGGGGAAGAGACCCAGTACTTC. It yields the protein CAISDIAGEETQYF.

Many counts were recorded for this clonotype. The chain recombines TRBV14 with TRBJ2-4; D is possibly TRBD1 (5 bases). Trimming cost V 3 bases and J 0 bases, with 9 bases left between them. Looked up from germline, CDR1 is SGHDN and CDR2 is FVKESK. The CDR3 has 15 amino acids. This chain's CDR3 is CASSHTGLAKNIQYF. CDR3 sequence (DNA): TGTGCCAGCAGCCATACAGGATTAGCCAAAAACATTCAGTACTTC.

V usage is TRBV4-1 and J usage is TRBJ2-5; D gene ambiguous. The V end was cut by 0 bases, the J end by 5 bases, with 13 bases between. CDR1 is MGHRA and CDR2 is YSYEKL in the germline V gene. The CDR3 is made up of 15 amino acids. DNA for the CDR3: TGCGCCAGCAGCCAAGATGTCGGAACCGGGGAGACCCAGTACTTC. Its translation is CASSQDVGTGETQYF.

This clonotype has ten or more counts. V usage is TRBV5-1 and J usage is TRBJ2-7; 7 bases match TRBD1. V lost 1 base and J lost 5; bases outside the gene matches: 3. Germline CDR1 SGHRS, CDR2 YFSETQ. The CDR3 runs to 13 residues. CDR3: CASSLTDRHEQYF. As DNA, the CDR3 is TGCGCCAGCAGCTTGACGGACAGGCACGAGCAGTACTTC.

V and J are TRBV12-3 or TRBV12-4 and TRBJ2-5; 10 positions agree with TRBD2. The V gene end was trimmed by 6 bases and the J gene end by 2 bases; junction bases not matched to a gene: 6. There are 15 residues in the CDR3. This chain's CDR3 is CASRAGLASQETQYF. The CDR3 region has the DNA TGTGCCAGCAGGGCGGGACTAGCGAGTCAAGAGACCCAGTACTTC.